These 4 T cell receptor beta chains originate from one sample sequenced in a study of blood T cell repertoires in COVID-19. This table comes from immunoSEQ multiplex PCR, and its TCRdb copy is limited to in-frame clones, with some not included. Among approximately 44,000 clones listed, approximately 90% were seen once. The specimen was peripheral blood. The receptors come from a man aged 60-69 years with acute or convalescent COVID-19.

The rearrangement joins TRBV18 to TRBJ1-3, with a weak D call TRBD1 (5 bases). CDR1 KGHSH and CDR2 LQKENI come from the germline V gene. Trimming shortened V by 5 bases and J by 0 bases, and 17 bases separated the two germline ends. The CDR3 is made up of 17 amino acids. The CDR3 DNA is TGTGCCAGCTCAATCAGACAGTCATACAGCTCTGGAAACACCATATATTTT. Protein sequence: CASSIRQSYSSGNTIYF.

The chain employs TRBV10-3 and TRBJ1-2; D is possibly TRBD1 (5 bases). Trimming stripped 6 bases from V and 1 base from J, with 12 bases between. Germline V CDR1 and CDR2: ENHRY, SYGVKD. There are 14 residues in the CDR3. CDR3 nucleotides: TGTGCCATCAGGGCAGGGTGGGGTAACTATGGCTACACCTTC. Translating it yields CAIRAGWGNYGYTF.

The chain links TRBV10-3 to TRBJ1-5, with D hard to call. Germline V gives CDR1 ENHRY, CDR2 SYGVKD. Trimming removed 3 bases from V and 3 bases from J, with 6 bases in between. This CDR3 contains 13 residues. CDR3 residues: CAISEQNNQPQHF. The CDR3 nucleotides are TGTGCCATCAGTGAACAAAACAATCAGCCCCAGCATTTT.

The V gene is TRBV27, the J gene TRBJ2-5, with 8 nucleotides matching TRBD2. From germline, CDR1 is MNHEY and CDR2 SMNVEV (reference sequence). The CDR3 has 14 amino acids. V shed 5 bases and J 5 bases; nucleotides not matched to a gene: 7. The CDR3 reads CASSPLPGGETQYF. The CDR3 DNA follows: TGTGCCAGCAGTCCCCTTCCGGGGGGGGAGACCCAGTACTTC.